This T cell receptor (beta chain) came from a study of shared clonotypes between healthy human individuals. On this clone itself: Antigen: not known.

Germline values: CDR1 SGHAT, CDR2 FQNNGV. Trimming took 3 bases from V and 2 from J; bases not matched to a gene: 6. The CDR3 spans 15 residues. Repertoires were generated with immunoSEQ multiplex PCR, while TCRdb's copy carries only in-frame clones and drops some. The table records approximately 2.3 million clones, 93% of them present only once. Study-level findings and limits: Between a few donors, naive CD4 clonotypes were shared at a level of about 5.3%.

The V call is TRBV11-2, the J call TRBJ2-5, with 7 bases lining up with TRBD2. The receptor was isolated from a man between 18 and 29 years old in good health. Some clones in this sample may be carry-over from other donors' samples. Sequenced sample: naive CD4+ T cells from PBMCs. Subset indicated: CD45RA+ positively selected. CDR3 sequence (DNA): TGTGCCAGCAGCTTGATTGGGGGGGTTCAAGAGACCCAGTACTTC. This encodes CASSLIGGVQETQYF.